This T cell receptor (beta chain) derives from a study of blood T cell repertoires in COVID-19. Overall study context: Acute and convalescent COVID-19 specimens originated in the United States, Italy and Spain. T cells, B-cell-depleted T cells, or PBMCs supplied cDNA or gDNA.

Germline V lookup: CDR1 SGHAT, CDR2 FQNNGV. Trimming cost V 6 bases and J 3 bases, with 14 bases left between them. This CDR3 contains 14 residues. Per the original methods: By means of reference gene primer amplification, nucleated cell counts were estimated. TCRdb's table, derived via immunoSEQ multiplex PCR, lists solely in-frame clones and lacks some. V and J calls and clone size are those listed in that table; D and trimming were worked out from the DNA. The sample lists about 170,000 clones, approximately 82% occurring once. Recruits, aged roughly 18 to 95 years, lived in about two dozen US areas.

The chain employs TRBV11-2 and TRBJ1-1; no reliable D call. The source of this sequence is a woman aged 50 to 65 in a cohort exposed to, infected with or recovered from COVID-19 (not recorded which). The sequenced sample was PBMCs or T cells enriched from blood (not recorded which). The CDR3 nucleotides read TGTGCCAGCAGATTTTCGGGCGGGTACACTGAAGCTTTCTTT. It codes for CASRFSGGYTEAFF.